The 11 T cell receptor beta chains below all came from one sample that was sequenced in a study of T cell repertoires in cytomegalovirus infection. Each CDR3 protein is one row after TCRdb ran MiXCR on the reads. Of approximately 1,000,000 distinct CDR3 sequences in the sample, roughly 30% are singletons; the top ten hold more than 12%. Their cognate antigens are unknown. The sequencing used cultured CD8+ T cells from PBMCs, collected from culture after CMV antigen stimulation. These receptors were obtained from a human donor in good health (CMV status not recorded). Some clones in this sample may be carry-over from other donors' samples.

The CDR3 sequence is CASSEGPRASEQYF. The CDR3 DNA follows: TGTGCCAGCAGTGAAGGACCCAGGGCTTCCGAGCAGTACTTC. The rearrangement joins TRBV6-1 to TRBJ2-7; perhaps TRBD1 as D (5 bases). Per the germline V gene, CDR1 is MNHNS and CDR2 is SASEGT. V lost 1 base and J lost 6, with 13 bases in between. The CDR3 totals 14 residues.

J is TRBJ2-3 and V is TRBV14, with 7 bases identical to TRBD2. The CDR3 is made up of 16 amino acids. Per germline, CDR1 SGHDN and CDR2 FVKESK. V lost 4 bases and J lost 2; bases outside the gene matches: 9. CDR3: CASSPRRETATDTQYF. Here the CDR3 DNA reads TGTGCCAGCAGCCCCCGGCGGGAGACCGCCACAGATACGCAGTATTTT. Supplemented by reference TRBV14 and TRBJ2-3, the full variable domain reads EAGVTQFPSHSVIEKGQTVTLRCDPISGHDNLYWYRRVMGKEIKFLLHFVKESKQDESGMPNNRFLAERTGGTYSTLKVQPAELEDSGVYFCASSPRRETATDTQYFGPGTRLTVL.

DNA for the CDR3: TGTGCCATCAGTGTAAGAAATCAGGGGTCCTACAATGAGCAGTTCTTC. Translated, it gives CAISVRNQGSYNEQFF. This chain links TRBV10-3 with TRBJ2-1; TRBD1 is a possible D gene (6 bases). Per the germline V gene, CDR1 is ENHRY and CDR2 is SYGVKD. V lost 4 bases, J lost 1 base, and 14 bases lay in between. The CDR3 loop spans 16 amino acids.

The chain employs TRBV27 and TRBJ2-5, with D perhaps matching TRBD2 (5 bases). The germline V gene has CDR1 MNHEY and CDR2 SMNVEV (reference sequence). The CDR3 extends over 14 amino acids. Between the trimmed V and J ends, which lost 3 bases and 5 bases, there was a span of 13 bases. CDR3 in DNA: TGTGCCAGCAGTTTTCGGACTTTCGGGGAGACCCAGTACTTC. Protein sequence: CASSFRTFGETQYF.

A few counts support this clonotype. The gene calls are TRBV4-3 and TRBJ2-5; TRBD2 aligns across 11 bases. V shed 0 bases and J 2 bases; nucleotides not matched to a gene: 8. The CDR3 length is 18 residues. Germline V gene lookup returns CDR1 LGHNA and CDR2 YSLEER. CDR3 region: CASSQETLAGASQETQYF. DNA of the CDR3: TGCGCCAGCAGCCAAGAGACACTAGCGGGGGCCTCACAAGAGACCCAGTACTTC.

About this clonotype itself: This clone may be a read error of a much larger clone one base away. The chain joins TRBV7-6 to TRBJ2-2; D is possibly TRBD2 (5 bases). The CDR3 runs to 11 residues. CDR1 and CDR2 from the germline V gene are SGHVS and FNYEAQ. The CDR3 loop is CTSPVAGELFF. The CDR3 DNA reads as TGTACTAGTCCGGTAGCCGGGGAGCTGTTTTTT.

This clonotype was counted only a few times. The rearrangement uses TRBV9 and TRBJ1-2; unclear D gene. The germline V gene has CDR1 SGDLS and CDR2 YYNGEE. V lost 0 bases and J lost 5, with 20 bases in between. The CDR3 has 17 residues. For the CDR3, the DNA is TGTGCCAGCAGCGTAGTGGACCAAGAAGTATTCCGTTATGGCTACACCTTC. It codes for CASSVVDQEVFRYGYTF.

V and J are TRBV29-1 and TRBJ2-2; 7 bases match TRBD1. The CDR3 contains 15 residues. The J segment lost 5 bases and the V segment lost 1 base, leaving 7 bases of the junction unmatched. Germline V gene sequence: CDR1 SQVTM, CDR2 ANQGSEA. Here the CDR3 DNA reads TGCAGCGTTGAAGGAACCGGGACAGAGACCGGGGAGCTGTTTTTT. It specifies CSVEGTGTETGELFF.

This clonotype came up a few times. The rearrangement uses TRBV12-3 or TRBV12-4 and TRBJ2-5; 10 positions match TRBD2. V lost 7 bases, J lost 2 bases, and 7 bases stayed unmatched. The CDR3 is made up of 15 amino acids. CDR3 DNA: TGTGCCAGCACCAACGGACTAGCGGCACAAGAGACCCAGTACTTC. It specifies CASTNGLAAQETQYF.

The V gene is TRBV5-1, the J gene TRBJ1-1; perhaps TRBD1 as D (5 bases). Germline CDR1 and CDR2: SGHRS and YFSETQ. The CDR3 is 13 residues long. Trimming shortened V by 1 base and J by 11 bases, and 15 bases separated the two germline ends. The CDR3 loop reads CASSLNGGVEAFF. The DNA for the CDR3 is TGCGCCAGCAGCTTGAACGGAGGGGTAGAGGCTTTCTTT.

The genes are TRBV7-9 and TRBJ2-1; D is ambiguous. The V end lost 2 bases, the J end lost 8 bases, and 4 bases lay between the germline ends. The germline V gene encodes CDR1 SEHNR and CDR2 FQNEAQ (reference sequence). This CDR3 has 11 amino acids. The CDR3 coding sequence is TGTGCCAGCAGCTTATCGCATGAGCAGTTCTTC. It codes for CASSLSHEQFF.